Listed below are T cell receptor beta chains from one sample, sequenced in a study of blood T cell repertoires in COVID-19. The method was immunoSEQ multiplex PCR; TCRdb's version includes in-frame clones alone and lacks a portion of them. The sample shows about 6,100 clones, about 90% of them seen only once. The sequencing sample was made of peripheral blood. The source is a human donor in a cohort sampled during active COVID-19. CDR3s include the opening cysteine and the closing phenylalanine or tryptophan. The D gene is left open where the match is weak. Size is omitted from some rows. Given values are once, few, many or a class for expanded clones.

v_gene: TRBV9
abundance: NA
d_gene: TRBD1
j_gene: TRBJ2-7
CDR3aa: CASSVEAQGAYEQYF
CDR3nt: TGTGCCAGCAGCGTAGAAGCCCAGGGGGCCTACGAGCAGTACTTC

v_gene: TRBV6-5
abundance: NA
d_gene: NA
j_gene: TRBJ1-2
CDR3aa: CASSSSGSYGYTF
CDR3nt: TGTGCCAGCAGTTCATCAGGGTCCTATGGCTACACCTTC

v_gene: TRBV18
abundance: NA
d_gene: TRBD1
j_gene: TRBJ1-2
CDR3aa: CASSPTGTYYGYTF
CDR3nt: TGTGCCAGCTCGCCGACAGGGACGTACTATGGCTACACCTTC

v_gene: TRBV4-2
abundance: few
d_gene: TRBD2
j_gene: TRBJ2-7
CDR3aa: CASSQGLAGSYEQYF
CDR3nt: TGTGCCAGCAGCCAAGGACTAGCGGGCTCCTACGAGCAGTACTTC

v_gene: TRBV3-1/TRBV3-2
abundance: NA
d_gene: TRBD2
j_gene: TRBJ2-7
CDR3aa: CASSQVKRRERGSSYEQYF
CDR3nt: TGTGCCAGCAGCCAAGTAAAACGTCGGGAGCGGGGGTCTTCCTACGAGCAGTACTTC

v_gene: TRBV7-8
abundance: NA
d_gene: TRBD2
j_gene: TRBJ2-7
CDR3aa: CASSLAEGPGGPYEQYF
CDR3nt: TGTGCCAGCAGCTTAGCGGAAGGCCCGGGAGGGCCCTACGAGCAGTACTTC

v_gene: TRBV3-1/TRBV3-2
abundance: NA
d_gene: TRBD1
j_gene: TRBJ2-5
CDR3aa: CASSQRQGFETQYF
CDR3nt: TGTGCCAGCAGCCAACGACAGGGTTTTGAGACCCAGTACTTC

v_gene: TRBV28
abundance: few
d_gene: NA
j_gene: TRBJ1-2
CDR3aa: CASSPWGSGDYGYTF
CDR3nt: TGTGCCAGCAGTCCATGGGGTTCGGGGGACTATGGCTACACCTTC

v_gene: TRBV8-1
abundance: NA
d_gene: NA
j_gene: TRBJ1-2
CDR3aa: CGSGSTRAARLTYGYTF
CDR3nt: TGTGGCAGTGGATCGACGAGAGCAGCGCGACTGACCTATGGCTACACCTTC

v_gene: TRBV6-4
abundance: NA
d_gene: NA
j_gene: TRBJ2-1
CDR3aa: CASSRDSSYNEQFF
CDR3nt: TGTGCCAGCAGCCGGGACTCCTCCTACAATGAGCAGTTCTTC

v_gene: TRBV21-1
abundance: NA
d_gene: NA
j_gene: TRBJ2-5
CDR3aa: CASSKNRTSLQETQYF
CDR3nt: TGTGCCAGCAGCAAGAACCGGACTAGCCTCCAAGAGACCCAGTACTTC

v_gene: TRBV29-1
abundance: NA
d_gene: NA
j_gene: TRBJ2-7
CDR3aa: CSVEDTGTSYEQYF
CDR3nt: TGCAGCGTTGAAGATACGGGGACAAGCTACGAGCAGTACTTC

v_gene: TRBV6-2/TRBV6-3
abundance: few
d_gene: NA
j_gene: TRBJ1-4
CDR3aa: CASSYVEATNEKLFF
CDR3nt: TGTGCCAGCAGTTACGTCGAGGCAACTAATGAAAAACTGTTTTTT

v_gene: TRBV29-1
abundance: medium-sized
d_gene: TRBD1
j_gene: TRBJ2-1
CDR3aa: CSVEIWDSSYNEQFF
CDR3nt: TGCAGCGTTGAGATTTGGGACAGCTCCTACAATGAGCAGTTCTTC

v_gene: TRBV5-4
abundance: NA
d_gene: TRBD1
j_gene: TRBJ1-5
CDR3aa: CASSADRGQPQHF
CDR3nt: TGTGCCAGCAGCGCTGACAGGGGCCAGCCCCAGCATTTT

v_gene: TRBV19
abundance: NA
d_gene: NA
j_gene: TRBJ2-5
CDR3aa: CASSSPRTREVRETQYF
CDR3nt: TGTGCCAGTAGTTCCCCCCGGACCAGGGAGGTTCGAGAGACCCAGTACTTC